This T cell receptor (beta chain) was obtained from a study of blood T cell repertoires in COVID-19. For the study at large: In each case, the material was cDNA or gDNA derived from T cells, B-cell-depleted T cells, or PBMCs.

Sequenced by immunoSEQ multiplex PCR; TCRdb stores in-frame clones only, minus some. This table holds some 270,000 clones, 80% to 85% found once. Trimming took off 0 bases at V and 4 bases at J, with 14 bases between the two ends. Germline CDR1 is SGHRS and CDR2 is YFSETQ. The CDR3 sequence is 16 residues long. The source is a woman between 35 and 50 years old who had recovered from COVID-19. Sequenced material: peripheral blood. The chain has TRBV5-1 and TRBJ1-3, with D possibly matching TRBD1 (6 bases). CDR3 nucleotides: TGCGCCAGCAGCTTGGCAGGGGTCAGATTCGGAAACACCATATATTTT. Protein: CASSLAGVRFGNTIYF.